This T cell receptor beta chain was sequenced during a study of beta chain features in type 1 diabetes. General study points: When VDJ junctions were examined, type 1 diabetes patients showed fewer insertions and more deletions. Type 1 diabetes patients had moderately but significantly shorter TCRB CDR3s in all four CD4+ subsets.

From germline, CDR1 is MNHNY and CDR2 SVGAGI (reference sequence). V dropped 6 bases and J dropped 1 base, with 12 bases sitting between them. The CDR3 is 14 amino acids. Every bit of the isolated RNA underwent reverse transcription, so sequencing read expressed TCRB transcripts. The protocol was immunoSEQ multiplex PCR, while the TCRdb copy is restricted to in-frame clones and leaves out a portion. The sample includes roughly 150,000 clones, under 9.5% of them seen just once. This clone has just a few counts. Its antigen is currently unknown. Material for sequencing was central memory CD4+ T cells from blood. This chain joins TRBV6-6 and TRBJ1-1; D unclear. The origin of this receptor is a man between 18 and 29 years old with type 1 diabetes. CDR3 protein: CASSHRRGNTEAFF. CDR3 nucleotide sequence: TGTGCCAGCAGCCACCGCCGGGGGAACACTGAAGCTTTCTTT.